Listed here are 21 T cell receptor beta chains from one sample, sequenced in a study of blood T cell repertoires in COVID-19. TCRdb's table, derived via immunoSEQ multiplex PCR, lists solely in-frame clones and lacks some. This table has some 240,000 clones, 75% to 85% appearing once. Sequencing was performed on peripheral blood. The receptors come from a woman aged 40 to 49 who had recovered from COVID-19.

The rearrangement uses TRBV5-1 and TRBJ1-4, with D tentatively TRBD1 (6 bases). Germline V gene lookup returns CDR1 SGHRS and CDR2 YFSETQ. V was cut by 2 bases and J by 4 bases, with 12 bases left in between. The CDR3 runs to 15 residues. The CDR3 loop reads CASSFAGQYNEKLFF. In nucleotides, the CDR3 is TGCGCCAGCAGCTTCGCCGGACAGTATAATGAAAAACTGTTTTTT.

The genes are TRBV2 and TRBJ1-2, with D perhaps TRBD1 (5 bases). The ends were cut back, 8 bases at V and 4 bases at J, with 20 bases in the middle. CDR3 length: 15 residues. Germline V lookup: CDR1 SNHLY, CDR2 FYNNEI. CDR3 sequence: CASLIGGGYGYGYTF. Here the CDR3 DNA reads TGTGCCAGCCTGATCGGGGGTGGGTACGGCTATGGCTACACCTTC.

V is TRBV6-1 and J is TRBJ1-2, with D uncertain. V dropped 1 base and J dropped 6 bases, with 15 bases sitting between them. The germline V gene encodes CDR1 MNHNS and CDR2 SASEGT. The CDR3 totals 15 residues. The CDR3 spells CASSEVQVGLNGYTF. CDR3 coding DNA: TGTGCCAGCAGTGAAGTGCAGGTCGGCCTAAATGGCTACACCTTC.

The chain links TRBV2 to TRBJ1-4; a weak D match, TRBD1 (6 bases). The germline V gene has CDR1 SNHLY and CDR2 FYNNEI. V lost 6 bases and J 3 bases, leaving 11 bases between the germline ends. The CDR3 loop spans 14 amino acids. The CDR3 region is CASRQGQPNEKLFF. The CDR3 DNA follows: TGTGCCAGCAGGCAAGGACAGCCTAATGAAAAACTGTTTTTT.

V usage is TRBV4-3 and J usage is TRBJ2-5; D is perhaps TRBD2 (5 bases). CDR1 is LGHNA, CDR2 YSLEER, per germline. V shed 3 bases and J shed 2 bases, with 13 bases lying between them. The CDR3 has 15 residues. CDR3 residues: CASSQYGGSQETQYF. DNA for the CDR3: TGCGCCAGCAGCCAGTACGGCGGGTCGCAAGAGACCCAGTACTTC.

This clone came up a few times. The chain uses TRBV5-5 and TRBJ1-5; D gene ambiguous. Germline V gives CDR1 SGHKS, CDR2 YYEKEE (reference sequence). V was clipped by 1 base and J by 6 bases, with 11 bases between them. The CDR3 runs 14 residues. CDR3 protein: CASSLHGQSQPQHF. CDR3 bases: TGTGCCAGCAGCTTGCATGGGCAGAGTCAGCCCCAGCATTTT. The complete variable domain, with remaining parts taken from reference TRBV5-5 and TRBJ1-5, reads DAGVTQSPTHLIKTRGQQVTLRCSPISGHKSVSWYQQVLGQGPQFIFQYYEKEERGRGNFPDRFSARQFPNYSSELNVNALLLGDSALYLCASSLHGQSQPQHFGDGTRLSIL.

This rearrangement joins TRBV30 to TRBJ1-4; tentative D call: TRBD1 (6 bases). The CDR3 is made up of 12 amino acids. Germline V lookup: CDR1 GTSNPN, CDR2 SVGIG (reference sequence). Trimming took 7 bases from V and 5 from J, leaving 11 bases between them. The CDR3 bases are TGTGCCTTTAGGACAGAGAATGAAAAACTGTTTTTT. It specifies CAFRTENEKLFF.

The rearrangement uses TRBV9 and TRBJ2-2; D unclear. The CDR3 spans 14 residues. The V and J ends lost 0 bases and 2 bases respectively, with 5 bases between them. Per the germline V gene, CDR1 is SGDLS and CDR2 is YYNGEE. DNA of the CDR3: TGTGCCAGCAGCGTAGACAGAAACACCGGGGAGCTGTTTTTT. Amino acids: CASSVDRNTGELFF.

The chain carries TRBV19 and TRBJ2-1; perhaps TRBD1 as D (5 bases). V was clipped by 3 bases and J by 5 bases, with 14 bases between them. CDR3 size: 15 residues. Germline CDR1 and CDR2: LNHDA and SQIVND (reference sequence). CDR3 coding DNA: TGTGCCAGTAGTATGTTCCAGGGTGGGGACAATGAGCAGTTCTTC. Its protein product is CASSMFQGGDNEQFF.

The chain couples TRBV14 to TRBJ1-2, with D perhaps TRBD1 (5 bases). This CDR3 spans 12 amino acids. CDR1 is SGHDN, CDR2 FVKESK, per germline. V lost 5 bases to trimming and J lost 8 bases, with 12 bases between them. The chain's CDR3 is CASSFGTSGYTF. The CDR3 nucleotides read TGTGCCAGCAGCTTCGGGACTAGCGGCTACACCTTC.

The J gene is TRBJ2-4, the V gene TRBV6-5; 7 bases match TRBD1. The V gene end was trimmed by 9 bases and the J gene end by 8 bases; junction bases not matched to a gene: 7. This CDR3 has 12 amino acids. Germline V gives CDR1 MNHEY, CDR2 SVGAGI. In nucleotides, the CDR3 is TGTGCCAGTAAGAACAGGGGATACATTCAGTACTTC. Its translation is CASKNRGYIQYF.

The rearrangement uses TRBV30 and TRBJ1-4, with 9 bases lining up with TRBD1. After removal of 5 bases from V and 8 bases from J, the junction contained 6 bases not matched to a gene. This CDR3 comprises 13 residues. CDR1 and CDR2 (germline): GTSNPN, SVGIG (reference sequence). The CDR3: CAWEQGAGEKLFF. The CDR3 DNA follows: TGTGCCTGGGAACAGGGGGCAGGAGAAAAACTGTTTTTT.

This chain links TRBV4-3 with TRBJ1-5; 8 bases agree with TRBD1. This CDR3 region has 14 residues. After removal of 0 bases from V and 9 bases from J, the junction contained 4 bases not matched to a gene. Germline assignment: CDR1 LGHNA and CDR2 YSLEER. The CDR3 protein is CASSQEQGGWPQHF. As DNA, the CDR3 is TGCGCCAGCAGCCAAGAACAGGGGGGTTGGCCCCAGCATTTT.

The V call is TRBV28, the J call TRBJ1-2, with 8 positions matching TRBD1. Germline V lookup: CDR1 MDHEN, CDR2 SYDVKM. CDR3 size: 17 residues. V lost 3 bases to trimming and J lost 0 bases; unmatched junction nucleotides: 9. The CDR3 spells CASSFIGQGFTNYGYTF. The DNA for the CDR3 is TGTGCCAGCAGTTTTATAGGACAGGGCTTCACTAACTATGGCTACACCTTC.

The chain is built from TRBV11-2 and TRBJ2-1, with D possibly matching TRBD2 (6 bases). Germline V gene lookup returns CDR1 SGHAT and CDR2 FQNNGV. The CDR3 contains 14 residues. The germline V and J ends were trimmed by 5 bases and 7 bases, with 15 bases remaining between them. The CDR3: CASSPGNRENEQFF. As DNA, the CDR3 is TGTGCCAGCAGCCCGGGGAACCGGGAGAATGAGCAGTTCTTC.

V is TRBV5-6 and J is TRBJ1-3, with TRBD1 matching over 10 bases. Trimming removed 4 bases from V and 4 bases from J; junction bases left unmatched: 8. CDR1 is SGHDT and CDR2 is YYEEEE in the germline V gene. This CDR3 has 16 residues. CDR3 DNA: TGTGCCAGCAGCCTACTCGGGACAGGGGAAGGAAACACCATATATTTT. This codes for CASSLLGTGEGNTIYF.

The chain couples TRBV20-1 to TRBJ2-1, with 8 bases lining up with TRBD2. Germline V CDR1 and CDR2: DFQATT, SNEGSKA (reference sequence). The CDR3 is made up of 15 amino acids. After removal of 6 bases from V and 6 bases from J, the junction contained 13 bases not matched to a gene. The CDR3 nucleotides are TGCAGTGCCAGTCCCAGAGCGGGGGAGACCAATGAGCAGTTCTTC. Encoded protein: CSASPRAGETNEQFF.

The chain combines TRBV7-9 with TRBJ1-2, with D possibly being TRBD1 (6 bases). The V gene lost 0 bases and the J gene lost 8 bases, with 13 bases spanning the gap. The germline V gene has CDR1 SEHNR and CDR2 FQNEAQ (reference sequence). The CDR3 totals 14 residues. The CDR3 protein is CASSLALQGGGYTF. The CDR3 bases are TGTGCCAGCAGCTTAGCGCTACAGGGCGGGGGCTACACCTTC.

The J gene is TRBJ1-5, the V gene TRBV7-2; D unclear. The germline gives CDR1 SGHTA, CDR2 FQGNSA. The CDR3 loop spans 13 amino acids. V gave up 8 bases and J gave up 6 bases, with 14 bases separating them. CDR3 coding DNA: TGTGCCAGCGCGCGCCCCGGTATTCAGCCCCAGCATTTT. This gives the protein CASARPGIQPQHF.

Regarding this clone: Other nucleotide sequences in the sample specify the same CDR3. The CDR3 region is CASSAGGGTDTQYF. As DNA, the CDR3 is TGTGCCAGCAGTGCGGGGGGTGGGACAGATACGCAGTATTTT. The V and J genes are TRBV2 and TRBJ2-3; 7 bases are shared with TRBD2. Unmatched junction bases numbered 4, after V lost 4 bases and J lost 3 bases. The germline V gene has CDR1 SNHLY and CDR2 FYNNEI. The CDR3 is 14 residues long.

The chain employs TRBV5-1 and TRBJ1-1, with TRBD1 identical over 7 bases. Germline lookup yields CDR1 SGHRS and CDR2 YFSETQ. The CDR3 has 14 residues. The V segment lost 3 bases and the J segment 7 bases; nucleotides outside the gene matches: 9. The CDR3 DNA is TGCGCCAGCAGCTCTACAACAGGGGAGAATGAAGCTTTCTTT. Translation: CASSSTTGENEAFF.